The next 2 T cell receptor beta chains were all read from a single sample in a study of spatial heterogeneity in lung cancer. TCRdb recomputed calls from the 5' RACE reads with MiXCR, one row per CDR3 protein. The data contain some 41,000 distinct CDR3 sequences, about 23% of them singletons. Time point denoted: blood at routine non-recurrence follow-up after resection. The input for sequencing was PBMCs, taken at follow-up. The receptors derive from a female donor with early-stage non-small cell lung cancer.

This clonotype was counted at least ten times. The J gene is TRBJ2-3, the V gene TRBV19; no reliable D call. This CDR3 is built from 14 residues. Trimming left V 5 bases short and J 0 bases short, with 9 bases between. Germline-derived CDR1 and CDR2 are LNHDA and SQIVND (reference sequence). The CDR3 is CASSYDFSTDTQYF. The CDR3, as DNA: TGTGCCAGTAGTTATGACTTTAGCACAGATACGCAGTATTTT.

The J gene is TRBJ2-7, the V gene TRBV4-1; D gene uncertain. The V gene lost 1 base and the J gene lost 3 bases, with 7 bases spanning the gap. The V gene's germline CDR1 is MGHRA and CDR2 YSYEKL. The CDR3 contains 13 residues. The CDR3 here is CASSQGQIYEQYF. The CDR3 nucleotides read TGCGCCAGCAGCCAAGGCCAAATCTACGAGCAGTACTTC.